The subject of this entry is one T cell receptor beta chain. CDR1 and CDR2 from the germline V gene are SEHNR and FQNEAQ (reference sequence). CDR3 size: 16 residues. The junction had 3 bases not matched to a gene; V was cut back by 1 base and J by 4 bases. Seattle cases were enrolled at active infection and followed longitudinally. Original processing methods: Estimation of nucleated cell counts relied on the amplification of reference gene primers. TCRdb's copy holds only in-frame clones and misses some; the assay was immunoSEQ multiplex PCR. That table supplies the V and J calls and clone size; D and trimming were determined from the DNA. The sample shows around 310,000 clones, 90% of them seen only once. The data derive from a study of blood T cell repertoires in COVID-19. As for the study in general: There were acute and convalescent COVID-19 samples, and they came from the United States, Italy and Spain. From T cells, B-cell-depleted T cells, or PBMCs came the material, which was cDNA or gDNA.

This TCR came from a woman in her thirties or forties with COVID-19, enrolled during active disease. This rearrangement joins TRBV7-9 to TRBJ1-3; 11 bases are a match to TRBD1. Sequencing was performed on peripheral blood. The CDR3 DNA is TGTGCCAGCAGCTTAGGGACAGGGGGCTACGGAAACACCATATATTTT. Amino acids: CASSLGTGGYGNTIYF. The entire variable domain, with the rest obtained from reference TRBV7-9 and TRBJ1-3, is as follows: DTGVSQNPRHKITKRGQNVTFRCDPISEHNRLYWYRQTLGQGPEFLTYFQNEAQLEKSRLLSDRFSAERPKGSFSTLEIQRTEQGDSAMYLCASSLGTGGYGNTIYFGEGSWLTVV.